This TCR beta chain came from a study of control samples from healthy donors and cancer patients. Method: immunoSEQ multiplex PCR; TCRdb's copy keeps in-frame clones and lacks some. The sample shows roughly 150,000 clones, 80% to 95% of them seen only once. CDR1 SEHNR and CDR2 FQNEAQ come from the germline V gene (reference sequence). The junction had 7 bases not matched to a gene; V was cut back by 5 bases and J by 4 bases. This CDR3 has 14 residues. This TCR derives from a woman in her twenties or thirties in good health. The chain carries TRBV7-9 and TRBJ2-7; 8 bases map to TRBD1. Source material: blood. The CDR3 is CASSARTGPYEQYF. DNA for the CDR3: TGTGCCAGCAGCGCAAGGACAGGGCCGTACGAGCAGTACTTC.